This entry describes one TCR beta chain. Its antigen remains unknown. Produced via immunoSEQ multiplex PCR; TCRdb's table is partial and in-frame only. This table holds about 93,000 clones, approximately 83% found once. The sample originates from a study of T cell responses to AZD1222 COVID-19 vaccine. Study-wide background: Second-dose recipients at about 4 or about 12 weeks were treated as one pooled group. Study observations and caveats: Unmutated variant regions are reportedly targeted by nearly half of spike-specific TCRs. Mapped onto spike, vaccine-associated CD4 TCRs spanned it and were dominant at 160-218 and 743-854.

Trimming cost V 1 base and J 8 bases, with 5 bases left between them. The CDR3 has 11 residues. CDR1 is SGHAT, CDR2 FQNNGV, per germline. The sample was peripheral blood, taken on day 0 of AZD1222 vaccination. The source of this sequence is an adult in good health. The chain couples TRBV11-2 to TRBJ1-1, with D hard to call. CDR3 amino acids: CASSLVVEAFF. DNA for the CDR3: TGTGCCAGCAGCTTAGTCGTAGAAGCTTTCTTT.